This T cell receptor beta chain is from a study of immune cell composition in non-small cell lung cancer. Whole-study context: Tumours were mainly lung adenocarcinoma or squamous cell carcinoma. Study-level findings and limits: Smoking pack-years did not significantly correlate with tumour TCR-beta clonality.

Sequencing was performed with immunoSEQ multiplex PCR; in TCRdb, only in-frame clones are kept and a portion is missing. The sample lists about 2,500 clones; roughly 80% were seen once. The CDR3 is made up of 14 amino acids. Germline V gene sequence: CDR1 ENHRY, CDR2 SYGVKD. Trimming left V 6 bases short and J 1 base short, with 9 bases between. In regard to this clone: Its antigen remains unknown.

Separately, the same data were catalogued under a study of CD4 T cells in lung cancer. From that paper: Before giving blood, patients had received treatments including platinum chemotherapy, some also nivolumab or pembrolizumab.

This receptor was identified in a human donor with non-small cell lung cancer. What was sequenced was lung tumor tissue. V is TRBV10-3 and J is TRBJ2-2; D is possibly TRBD1 (5 bases). This CDR3 is CAIRGHLNTGELFF. The CDR3 nucleotides are TGTGCCATCAGAGGACACCTGAACACCGGGGAGCTGTTTTTT.